Each of the 13 T cell receptor beta chains below was sequenced from the same sample in a study of OX40 agonist ivuxolimab in advanced cancers. Sequencing used immunoSEQ multiplex PCR; TCRdb keeps in-frame clones, though not all of them. Here the sample spans 55,000 to 80,000 clones, approximately 81% being singletons. Source: CD4+ or CD8+ T cells sorted from blood, taken in a trial of the OX40 agonist ivuxolimab. The receptor source for this set is an adult with an advanced solid tumor such as melanoma, head and neck, liver or kidney cancer.

The chain has TRBV11-3 and TRBJ1-1, with TRBD1 identical over 7 bases. V trimming: 2 bases; J trimming: 10 bases; junction bases outside the gene matches: 10. Germline CDR1 reads SGHNT; CDR2 reads YENEEA. The CDR3 is 14 amino acids. CDR3 loop: CASSLWGQRYVAFF. As DNA, the CDR3 is TGTGCCAGCAGCTTATGGGGACAGCGATATGTAGCTTTCTTT.

V usage is TRBV4-2 and J usage is TRBJ2-1; TRBD2 aligns across 7 bases. From germline, CDR1 is LGHNA and CDR2 YNFKEQ. The CDR3 consists of 14 residues. Trimming at V came to 1 base and at J to 15 bases, leaving 12 bases not matched to a gene. In DNA form, the CDR3 reads TGTGCCAGCAGCCAAGTAGGACTAGGTTTCGAATGGTTCTTC. Its protein is CASSQVGLGFEWFF.

V and J are TRBV4-1 and TRBJ2-3; the D gene is possibly TRBD2 (6 bases). This CDR3 is 18 amino acids long. V shed 1 base and J shed 2 bases, with 19 bases lying between them. The germline V gene encodes CDR1 MGHRA and CDR2 YSYEKL. CDR3 sequence reads: CASSQGRAGPIHTDTQYF. CDR3 DNA sequence: TGCGCCAGCAGCCAAGGGCGGGCGGGGCCGATTCACACAGATACGCAGTATTTT.

The chain joins TRBV6-6 to TRBJ1-3, with D unclear. The CDR3 contains 15 residues. V lost 4 bases, J lost 3 bases, and 13 bases lay in between. Germline V gives CDR1 MNHNY, CDR2 SVGAGI (reference sequence). CDR3 in DNA: TGTGCCAGCAGTTCCCCCGGGAAGAATGGAAACACCATATATTTT. Its protein product is CASSSPGKNGNTIYF.

The rearrangement links TRBV25-1 to TRBJ2-5; 10 bases match TRBD2. The germline V gene has CDR1 MGHDK and CDR2 SYGVNS. The ends lost 8 bases at V and 5 bases at J; junction bases unmatched: 11. This CDR3 is 15 amino acids long. DNA for the CDR3: TGTGCCAGCGGGAGAAGCGGGAGGGCCGGGGAGACCCAGTACTTC. Translated, it gives CASGRSGRAGETQYF.

The chain joins TRBV29-1 to TRBJ2-6; possibly TRBD1 for D (5 bases). The ends were cut back, 6 bases at V and 1 base at J, with 10 bases in the middle. The germline gives CDR1 SQVTM, CDR2 ANQGSEA. The CDR3 has 14 residues. CDR3 protein: CSVTTVSGANVLTF. In nucleotides, the CDR3 is TGCAGCGTCACGACAGTGTCTGGGGCCAACGTCCTGACTTTC.

The sample holds a few counts of this clone. The V gene is TRBV27, the J gene TRBJ1-6; 8 nucleotides match TRBD1. With 4 bases clipped from V and 7 bases from J, the junction kept 3 bases outside the gene matches. CDR3 size: 14 residues. CDR1 is MNHEY, CDR2 SMNVEV, per germline (reference sequence). DNA for the CDR3: TGTGCCAGCAGTTGGAGACAGGGGAATTCACCCCTCCACTTT. It is translated as CASSWRQGNSPLHF.

The V gene is TRBV11-2, the J gene TRBJ1-2; D gene uncertain. CDR3 size: 14 residues. The ends were cut back, 0 bases at V and 3 bases at J, with 8 bases in the middle. CDR1 is SGHAT, CDR2 FQNNGV, per germline. DNA of the CDR3: TGTGCCAGCAGCTTAGATGTCTGGGACTATGGCTACACCTTC. This encodes CASSLDVWDYGYTF.

This clone was counted a few times. The V and J genes are TRBV19 and TRBJ1-1; possibly TRBD1 for D (6 bases). Germline V CDR1 and CDR2: LNHDA, SQIVND (reference sequence). V was clipped by 7 bases and J by 0 bases, with 18 bases between them. This CDR3 has 16 amino acids. The CDR3 DNA reads as TGTGCCAGTACAAAATTGGACGGGACAATGAACACTGAAGCTTTCTTT. Protein sequence: CASTKLDGTMNTEAFF.

This chain joins TRBV10-3 and TRBJ2-7; 8 bases match TRBD1. The V and J ends lost 8 bases and 5 bases, in that order; junction bases with no gene match: 8. The germline gives CDR1 ENHRY, CDR2 SYGVKD. The CDR3 contains 13 residues. The DNA of the CDR3 is TGTGCCATCTCGGACAGGGAACGAGACGAGCAGTACTTC. Encoded protein: CAISDRERDEQYF.

The chain joins TRBV5-1 to TRBJ2-2; maybe TRBD1 (7 bases). Germline assignment: CDR1 SGHRS and CDR2 YFSETQ. V shed 1 base and J shed 3 bases, with 10 bases lying between them. The CDR3 runs 15 residues. The CDR3 DNA reads as TGCGCCAGCAGCTTGCAGGGGGAGGACACCGGGGAGCTGTTTTTT. The encoded protein is CASSLQGEDTGELFF.

The chain carries TRBV29-1 and TRBJ2-7, with a tentative D call TRBD2 (6 bases). The CDR3 is 14 residues long. Trimming took 6 bases from V and 0 from J, leaving 15 bases between them. Germline CDR1 reads SQVTM; CDR2 reads ANQGSEA. The CDR3 DNA reads TGCAGCGTGACAACTCCGGGACTCTCCTACGAGCAGTACTTC. This gives the protein CSVTTPGLSYEQYF.

The rearrangement uses TRBV5-8 and TRBJ2-5; 7 positions match TRBD1. This CDR3 spans 17 amino acids. Germline trimming cut 4 bases from V and 4 bases from J; bases unmatched to any gene: 16. Looked up from germline, CDR1 is SGHTS and CDR2 is YDEGEE. In DNA, the CDR3 is TGTGCCAGCAGCCGGGGTTTAGAGGGGGCTAGGGCAGAGACCCAGTACTTC. Translation: CASSRGLEGARAETQYF.